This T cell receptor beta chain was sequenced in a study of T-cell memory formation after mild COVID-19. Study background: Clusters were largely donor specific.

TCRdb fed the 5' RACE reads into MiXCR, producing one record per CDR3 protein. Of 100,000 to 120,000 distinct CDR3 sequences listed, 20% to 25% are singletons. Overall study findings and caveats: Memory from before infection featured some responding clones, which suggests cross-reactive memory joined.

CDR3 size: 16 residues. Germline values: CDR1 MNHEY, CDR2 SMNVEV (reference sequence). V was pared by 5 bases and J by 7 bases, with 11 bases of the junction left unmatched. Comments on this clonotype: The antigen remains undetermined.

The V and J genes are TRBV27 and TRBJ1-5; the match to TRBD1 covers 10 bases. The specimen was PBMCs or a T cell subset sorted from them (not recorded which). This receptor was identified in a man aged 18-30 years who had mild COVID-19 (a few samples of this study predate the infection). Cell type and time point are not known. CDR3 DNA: TGTGCCAGCAGTCCGAATGCTGGACAGGGGGACCAGCCCCAGCATTTT. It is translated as CASSPNAGQGDQPQHF.